The rows below give T cell receptor beta chains drawn from one sample of a study of T-cell reconstitution after alpha-beta-depleted transplantation in children. TCRdb analysed the PCR reads with MiXCR anew, one entry per CDR3 protein. The table records hundreds of thousands of distinct CDR3 sequences, around 16% of them present only once. Sequences were derived from PBMCs from the stem cell graft donor, sampled from the stem cell graft. These receptors came from a human donor who donated a stem cell graft to a child with acute myeloid leukemia. CDR3s include the opening cysteine and the closing phenylalanine or tryptophan. Each record gives: clone size, J gene, D gene, V gene, CDR3 DNA, CDR3 protein. D genes are given only for firm matches. Size tells how often a clone was seen (once, few, many) or the class of an expanded clone, and some rows leave it out.

clone size: .
J gene: TRBJ1-1
D gene: .
V gene: TRBV15
CDR3 DNA: TGTGCCACCAGCAGAGATCTCGGGGGGAACACTGAAGCTTTCTTT
CDR3 protein: CATSRDLGGNTEAFF

clone size: few
J gene: TRBJ1-2
D gene: TRBD1
V gene: TRBV24-1
CDR3 DNA: TGTGCCACCAGTGGTTTAACAGGGGCCAACTATGGCTACACCTTC
CDR3 protein: CATSGLTGANYGYTF

clone size: few
J gene: TRBJ2-2
D gene: TRBD2
V gene: TRBV6-2/TRBV6-3
CDR3 DNA: TGTGCCAGCAGTTACTCGGGACTAGCGAACACCGGGGAGCTGTTTTTT
CDR3 protein: CASSYSGLANTGELFF

clone size: few
J gene: TRBJ1-1
D gene: .
V gene: TRBV12-3/TRBV12-4
CDR3 DNA: TGTGCCAGCAGTTTAATGCAAACGAACACTGAAGCTTTCTTT
CDR3 protein: CASSLMQTNTEAFF

clone size: .
J gene: TRBJ2-1
D gene: .
V gene: TRBV21-1
CDR3 DNA: TGTGCCAGCAGCAATTGGCGGCAGGGGGCGGTTAATGAGCAGTTCTTC
CDR3 protein: CASSNWRQGAVNEQFF

clone size: few
J gene: TRBJ2-3
D gene: .
V gene: TRBV20-1
CDR3 DNA: TGCAGTGCTATCCGACCCCGGGGTAGCACAGATACGCAGTATTTT
CDR3 protein: CSAIRPRGSTDTQYF

clone size: .
J gene: TRBJ2-5
D gene: .
V gene: TRBV7-6
CDR3 DNA: TGTGCCAGCAGCGACTGGGGGGCTAAAGAGACCCAGTACTTC
CDR3 protein: CASSDWGAKETQYF

clone size: .
J gene: TRBJ2-1
D gene: .
V gene: TRBV20-1
CDR3 DNA: TGCAGTGCCGTCGGCTCCTACAATGAGCAGTTCTTC
CDR3 protein: CSAVGSYNEQFF

clone size: .
J gene: TRBJ1-3
D gene: .
V gene: TRBV13
CDR3 DNA: TGTGCCAGCAGCTTAGACGGGGACGGAAACACCATATATTTT
CDR3 protein: CASSLDGDGNTIYF

clone size: .
J gene: TRBJ2-7
D gene: TRBD2
V gene: TRBV20-1
CDR3 DNA: TGCAGTGCTGCGGGACTAGATTACGAGCAGTACTTC
CDR3 protein: CSAAGLDYEQYF

clone size: many
J gene: TRBJ2-2
D gene: .
V gene: TRBV29-1
CDR3 DNA: TGCAGCGCGGTGACAGTGAACACCGGGGAGCTGTTTTTT
CDR3 protein: CSAVTVNTGELFF

clone size: many
J gene: TRBJ2-1
D gene: .
V gene: TRBV10-3
CDR3 DNA: TGTGCCATCAGCGAAGGGGGACCCCGCTACAATGAGCAGTTCTTC
CDR3 protein: CAISEGGPRYNEQFF

clone size: few
J gene: TRBJ1-1
D gene: .
V gene: TRBV5-6
CDR3 DNA: TGTGCCAGCAGCTTGTTGCGGGTTTGGGGTATGAACACTGAAGCTTTCTTT
CDR3 protein: CASSLLRVWGMNTEAFF

clone size: .
J gene: TRBJ1-2
D gene: TRBD1
V gene: TRBV5-1
CDR3 DNA: TGCGCCAGCAGCTTTTGGACAGGGGTGGATCGGGGCTACACCTTC
CDR3 protein: CASSFWTGVDRGYTF

clone size: many
J gene: TRBJ2-1
D gene: .
V gene: TRBV24-1
CDR3 DNA: TGTGCCACCAGTGGCCAGCGGAATGAGCAGTTCTTC
CDR3 protein: CATSGQRNEQFF

clone size: many
J gene: TRBJ1-1
D gene: .
V gene: TRBV5-6
CDR3 DNA: TGTGCCAGCAGCTCCAGGGTTGAAGCTTTCTTT
CDR3 protein: CASSSRVEAFF

clone size: many
J gene: TRBJ2-5
D gene: .
V gene: TRBV4-3
CDR3 DNA: TGCGCCAGCAGCCAAGCGGTAAGGGAGACCCAGTACTTC
CDR3 protein: CASSQAVRETQYF

clone size: many
J gene: TRBJ2-1
D gene: .
V gene: TRBV15
CDR3 DNA: TGTGCCACCAGCAGAGAGGCTAGCTCCTACAATGAGCAGTTCTTC
CDR3 protein: CATSREASSYNEQFF

clone size: few
J gene: TRBJ1-4
D gene: .
V gene: TRBV15
CDR3 DNA: TGTGCCACCAGCAGGGGTTCTGCTAATGAAAAACTGTTTTTT
CDR3 protein: CATSRGSANEKLFF

clone size: .
J gene: TRBJ1-1
D gene: .
V gene: TRBV6-4
CDR3 DNA: TGTGCCAGCAGTAAGGGGTCAGACACTGAAGCTTTCTTT
CDR3 protein: CASSKGSDTEAFF

clone size: once
J gene: TRBJ1-6
D gene: .
V gene: TRBV20-1
CDR3 DNA: TGCAGTTGGGAGGCGGCTCCGAGCTATAATTCACCCCTCCACTTT
CDR3 protein: CSWEAAPSYNSPLHF

clone size: once
J gene: TRBJ1-1
D gene: TRBD1
V gene: TRBV15
CDR3 DNA: TGTGCCACCAGCTCACAGGGGACTGAAGCTTTCTTT
CDR3 protein: CATSSQGTEAFF

clone size: .
J gene: TRBJ1-3
D gene: .
V gene: TRBV12-3/TRBV12-4
CDR3 DNA: TGTGCCAGCAGTTTTGGCCTCTACTCTGGAAACACCATATATTTT
CDR3 protein: CASSFGLYSGNTIYF

clone size: .
J gene: TRBJ2-1
D gene: .
V gene: TRBV7-9
CDR3 DNA: TGTGCCAGCAGCCCTTTGACGGCCAACTACAATGAGCAGTTCTTC
CDR3 protein: CASSPLTANYNEQFF

clone size: many
J gene: TRBJ1-5
D gene: .
V gene: TRBV20-1
CDR3 DNA: TGCAGTGCTTCTACGGCGCTCCGGAGCAATCAGCCCCAGCATTTT
CDR3 protein: CSASTALRSNQPQHF

clone size: .
J gene: TRBJ1-1
D gene: .
V gene: TRBV20-1
CDR3 DNA: TGCAGTGCTAGAGATTGGGGAGACGGAGAGTCCACTGAAGCTTTCTTT
CDR3 protein: CSARDWGDGESTEAFF

clone size: many
J gene: TRBJ1-2
D gene: TRBD1
V gene: TRBV12-3/TRBV12-4
CDR3 DNA: TGTGCCAGCAGGAAACAGGGGCTAGTTGGCTATGGCTACACCTTC
CDR3 protein: CASRKQGLVGYGYTF

clone size: few
J gene: TRBJ2-2
D gene: .
V gene: TRBV7-2
CDR3 DNA: TGTGCCAGCAGCTTACTCGGACCTCTCGGCACCGGGGAGCTGTTTTTT
CDR3 protein: CASSLLGPLGTGELFF

clone size: many
J gene: TRBJ2-1
D gene: .
V gene: TRBV29-1
CDR3 DNA: TGCAGCGTTGAAGGCCGATGGGGCAATGAGCAGTTCTTC
CDR3 protein: CSVEGRWGNEQFF

clone size: .
J gene: TRBJ2-5
D gene: TRBD2
V gene: TRBV28
CDR3 DNA: TGTGCCAGCAGGACTAGCGGAATTGTGACCCAGTACTTC
CDR3 protein: CASRTSGIVTQYF

clone size: few
J gene: TRBJ2-5
D gene: TRBD2
V gene: TRBV20-1
CDR3 DNA: TGCAGTGCCGGGAGGGCGGGGGGACAAGAGACCCAGTACTTC
CDR3 protein: CSAGRAGGQETQYF

clone size: .
J gene: TRBJ2-3
D gene: .
V gene: TRBV7-6
CDR3 DNA: TGTGCCAGCAGCTTAGCTTTAGGGGTTCCAGATACGCAGTATTTT
CDR3 protein: CASSLALGVPDTQYF

clone size: many
J gene: TRBJ2-3
D gene: TRBD2
V gene: TRBV29-1
CDR3 DNA: TGCAGCGTTCGAAGTAGCGGGGCTGATACGCAGTATTTT
CDR3 protein: CSVRSSGADTQYF

clone size: few
J gene: TRBJ2-6
D gene: .
V gene: TRBV5-1
CDR3 DNA: TGCGCCAGCAGCCCAACAGGGACGTCTGGGGCCAACGTCCTGACTTTC
CDR3 protein: CASSPTGTSGANVLTF

clone size: many
J gene: TRBJ2-7
D gene: .
V gene: TRBV4-3
CDR3 DNA: TGCGCCAGCAGCCAAGATAAGGGCTACGAGCAGTACTTC
CDR3 protein: CASSQDKGYEQYF

clone size: few
J gene: TRBJ2-1
D gene: .
V gene: TRBV7-8
CDR3 DNA: TGTGCCAGCAGCTTAGAGTACGGGTCCTACAATGAGCAGTTCTTC
CDR3 protein: CASSLEYGSYNEQFF

clone size: many
J gene: TRBJ2-5
D gene: TRBD2
V gene: TRBV12-3/TRBV12-4
CDR3 DNA: TGTGCCAGCAGTTTTGGCGGGGGGGCAGGAGAGACCCAGTACTTC
CDR3 protein: CASSFGGGAGETQYF

clone size: many
J gene: TRBJ1-1
D gene: .
V gene: TRBV28
CDR3 DNA: TGTGCCAGCGTGAGCGCCGGATACACTGAAGCTTTCTTT
CDR3 protein: CASVSAGYTEAFF